Below, 6 T cell receptor beta chains from the same sample are listed, as sequenced in a study of shared clonotypes between healthy human individuals. The repertoire was sequenced with immunoSEQ multiplex PCR; TCRdb's copy has only in-frame clones and lacks some. The sample holds about 600,000 clones, roughly 97% seen once. Sequenced input: naive CD4+ T cells sorted from blood. Indicated subset: CD45RA+ positively selected. The receptors derive from a young woman in good health.

In its sample, this clone was seen once. The V gene is TRBV6-5, the J gene TRBJ2-2, with D perhaps matching TRBD1 (5 bases). The V end lost 5 bases, the J end lost 1 base, and 8 bases lay between the germline ends. Germline CDR1 reads MNHEY; CDR2 reads SVGAGI. The CDR3 sequence is 14 residues long. The CDR3 DNA follows: TGTGCCAGCAGTCGGACACAGAACACCGGGGAGCTGTTTTTT. Its translation: CASSRTQNTGELFF.

The chain uses TRBV2 and TRBJ2-7; 12 bases align to TRBD1. The length of the CDR3 is 15 residues. With V trimmed by 6 bases and J by 2 bases, 5 bases remained unmatched. CDR1 is SNHLY and CDR2 is FYNNEI in the germline V gene. The CDR3 sequence: CASRYRDRGPYEQYF. CDR3 sequence (DNA): TGTGCCAGCAGGTACCGGGACAGGGGGCCCTACGAGCAGTACTTC.

This clone was observed a single time. The V gene is TRBV4-1, the J gene TRBJ2-1, with D perhaps matching TRBD2 (6 bases). V was shortened by 0 bases and J by 15 bases, with 15 bases between the two germline ends. The CDR3 loop spans 13 amino acids. CDR1 and CDR2 from the germline V gene are MGHRA and YSYEKL. CDR3 amino acids: CASSQDRGTGRFF. Here the CDR3 DNA reads TGCGCCAGCAGCCAAGATCGGGGGACCGGCCGGTTCTTC.

The V call is TRBV27, the J call TRBJ2-3; D is ambiguous. V was pared by 6 bases and J by 0 bases, with 13 bases between. CDR1 and CDR2 (germline): MNHEY, SMNVEV (reference sequence). The CDR3 totals 15 residues. CDR3 coding DNA: TGTGCCAGCAGAGAACGACCGGGCAGCACAGATACGCAGTATTTT. Translated, it gives CASRERPGSTDTQYF.

The rearrangement links TRBV30 to TRBJ2-5, with 7 bases fitting TRBD2. V trimming: 3 bases; J trimming: 0 bases; junction bases outside the gene matches: 13. Germline assignment: CDR1 GTSNPN and CDR2 SVGIG (reference sequence). CDR3 length equals 17 residues. This CDR3 is CAWRTLRLAGYQETQYF. The CDR3 region has the DNA TGTGCCTGGAGAACCCTCAGACTAGCAGGATACCAAGAGACCCAGTACTTC.

This sequence joins TRBV18 and TRBJ1-1; a possible D gene is TRBD1 (5 bases). V lost 0 bases and J 5 bases, leaving 10 bases between the germline ends. Germline V lookup: CDR1 KGHSH, CDR2 LQKENI. The CDR3 loop spans 14 amino acids. The CDR3 sequence is CASSPPPGGTEAFF. CDR3 coding DNA: TGTGCCAGCTCACCACCCCCCGGGGGGACTGAAGCTTTCTTT. Combining the CDR3 with reference TRBV18 and TRBJ1-1 gives the whole variable domain NAGVMQNPRHLVRRRGQEARLRCSPMKGHSHVYWYRQLPEEGLKFMVYLQKENIIDESGMPKERFSAEFPKEGPSILRIQQVVRGDSAAYFCASSPPPGGTEAFFGQGTRLTVV.